This entry concerns a single TCR beta chain. The CDR3 loop spans 16 amino acids. Germline V lookup: CDR1 SGHVS, CDR2 FNYEAQ. J gave up 1 base and V 3 bases, and 3 bases lay outside the gene matches. Clones were read by immunoSEQ multiplex PCR, and TCRdb kept only the in-frame ones, dropping some. There are 170,000 or so clones in the sample; around 85% occur only once, and 8% to 10% lies in the top ten. These data belong to a study of blood T cell repertoires in COVID-19. Sequenced: peripheral blood. The rearrangement joins TRBV7-6 to TRBJ2-7; 13 nucleotides agree with TRBD2. The TCR comes from a man in his forties or fifties with active or convalescent COVID-19. The CDR3 is CASSFRLAGGSYEQYF. For the CDR3, the DNA is TGTGCCAGCAGCTTTCGACTAGCGGGGGGATCCTACGAGCAGTACTTC.